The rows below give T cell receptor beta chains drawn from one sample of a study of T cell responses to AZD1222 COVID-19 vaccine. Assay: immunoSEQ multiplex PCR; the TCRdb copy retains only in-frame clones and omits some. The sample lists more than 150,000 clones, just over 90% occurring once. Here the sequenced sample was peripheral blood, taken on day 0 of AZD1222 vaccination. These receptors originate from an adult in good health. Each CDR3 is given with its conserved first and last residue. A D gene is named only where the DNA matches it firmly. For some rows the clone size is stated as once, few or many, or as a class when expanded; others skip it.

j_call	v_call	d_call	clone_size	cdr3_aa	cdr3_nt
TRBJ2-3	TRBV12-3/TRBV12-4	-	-	CASSRGTDTQYF	TGTGCCAGCAGCAGGGGCACAGATACGCAGTATTTT
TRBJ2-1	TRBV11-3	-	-	CASSLGQNNEQFF	TGTGCCAGCAGCCTCGGACAGAACAATGAGCAGTTCTTC
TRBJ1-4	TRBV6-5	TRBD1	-	CASTPGDRDPEKLFF	TGTGCCAGCACCCCAGGCGACAGGGATCCTGAAAAACTGTTTTTT
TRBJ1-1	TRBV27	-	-	CASSRLWGSSEAFF	TGTGCCAGCAGCCGGCTATGGGGGTCGAGCGAAGCTTTCTTT
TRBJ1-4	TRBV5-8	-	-	CASSRDRAEKLFF	TGTGCCAGCAGCCGGGACCGGGCGGAAAAACTGTTTTTT
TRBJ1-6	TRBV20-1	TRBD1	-	CSASIGTDNSPLHF	TGCAGTGCTAGTATTGGGACAGACAATTCACCCCTCCACTTT
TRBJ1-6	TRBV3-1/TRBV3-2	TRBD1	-	CASSQGWGQGGSPLHF	TGTGCCAGCAGCCAGGGCTGGGGACAGGGTGGCTCACCCCTCCACTTT
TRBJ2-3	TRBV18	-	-	CASSPMDSTDTQYF	TGTGCCAGCTCACCGATGGATAGCACAGATACGCAGTATTTT
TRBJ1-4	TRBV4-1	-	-	CASSQVVQSNEKLFF	TGCGCCAGCAGCCAAGTGGTACAGAGCAATGAAAAACTGTTTTTT
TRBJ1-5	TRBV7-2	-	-	CASSLPPVPQHF	TGTGCCAGCAGTCTCCCCCCCGTGCCCCAGCATTTT
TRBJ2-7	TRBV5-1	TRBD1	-	CASSLETGAFEQYF	TGCGCCAGCAGCTTAGAGACAGGGGCATTTGAGCAGTACTTC
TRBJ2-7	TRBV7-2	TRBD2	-	CASSFVAGASNEQYF	TGTGCCAGCAGCTTCGTAGCGGGAGCTTCCAACGAGCAGTACTTC
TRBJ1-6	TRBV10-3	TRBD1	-	CAISEGLRQGATPLHF	TGTGCCATCAGTGAGGGGTTGCGGCAGGGGGCTACACCCCTCCACTTT
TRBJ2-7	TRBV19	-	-	CASSNPGTRPYEQYF	TGTGCCAGTAGTAATCCCGGGACGAGGCCCTACGAGCAGTACTTC
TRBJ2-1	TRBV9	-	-	CASSVDGSLIGEQFF	TGTGCCAGCAGCGTAGACGGGAGCCTGATCGGGGAGCAGTTCTTC
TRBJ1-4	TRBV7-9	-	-	CASRRDKVGKLFF	TGTGCCAGCAGGCGGGACAAGGTTGGAAAACTGTTTTTT
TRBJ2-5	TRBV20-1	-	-	CSASQETQYF	TGCAGTGCTAGCCAAGAGACCCAGTACTTC
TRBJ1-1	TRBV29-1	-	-	CSVREVTEAFF	TGCAGCGTTCGTGAGGTCACTGAAGCTTTCTTT
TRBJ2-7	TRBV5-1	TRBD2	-	CASSFVSSGSYEQYF	TGCGCCAGCAGCTTCGTGTCTAGCGGGAGCTACGAGCAGTACTTC
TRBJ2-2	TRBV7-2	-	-	CASSKLNTGELFF	TGTGCCAGCAGCAAACTGAACACCGGGGAGCTGTTTTTT
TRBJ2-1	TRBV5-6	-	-	CASSLANPSSYNEQFF	TGTGCCAGCAGCTTGGCCAATCCGAGCTCCTACAATGAGCAGTTCTTC
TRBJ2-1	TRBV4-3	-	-	CASSQTWTNNEQFF	TGCGCCAGCAGCCAAACGTGGACAAACAATGAGCAGTTCTTC
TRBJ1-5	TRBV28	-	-	CASGTVSQPQHF	TGTGCCAGCGGAACGGTGAGCCAGCCCCAGCATTTT
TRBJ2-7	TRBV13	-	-	CASKAGPYSYEQYF	TGTGCCAGCAAGGCGGGGCCCTACTCCTACGAGCAGTACTTC
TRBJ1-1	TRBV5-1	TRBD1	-	CASSLDVGGVTEAFF	TGCGCCAGCAGCTTGGATGTAGGGGGCGTCACTGAAGCTTTCTTT
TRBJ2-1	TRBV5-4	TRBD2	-	CASSTRTSGRPDEQFF	TGTGCCAGCAGCACCCGGACTAGCGGGAGGCCGGATGAGCAGTTCTTC
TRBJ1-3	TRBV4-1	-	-	CASSQVLTGFSGNTIYF	TGCGCCAGCAGCCAAGTCCTAACAGGGTTTTCTGGAAACACCATATATTTT
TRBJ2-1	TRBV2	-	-	CASNAVGGVGNEQFF	TGTGCCAGCAATGCCGTGGGAGGTGTAGGTAATGAGCAGTTCTTC
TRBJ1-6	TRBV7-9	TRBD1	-	CASSLDRDNSPLHF	TGTGCCAGCAGCCTGGACAGGGATAATTCACCCCTCCACTTT
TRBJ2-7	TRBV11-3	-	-	CASSLLPGAEQYF	TGTGCCAGCAGCTTACTTCCTGGGGCCGAGCAGTACTTC
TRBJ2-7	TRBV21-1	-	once	CASSKGGGQFKVQYEQYF	TGTGCCAGCAGCAAGGGCGGCGGACAGTTTAAAGTCCAATACGAGCAGTACTTC
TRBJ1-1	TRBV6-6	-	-	CATQPGHLNTEAFF	TGTGCCACTCAGCCGGGACACCTGAACACTGAAGCTTTCTTT
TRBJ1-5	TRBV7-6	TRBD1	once	CASSLAAGTGTGQPQHF	TGTGCCAGCAGCTTAGCAGCCGGGACAGGGACAGGTCAGCCCCAGCATTTT
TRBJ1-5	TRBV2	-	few	CASSSTGVSQPQHF	TGTGCCAGCAGTAGCACAGGCGTCAGTCAGCCCCAGCATTTT
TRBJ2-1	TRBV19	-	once	CASSKDKSSYNEQFF	TGTGCCAGTAGTAAAGACAAAAGCTCCTACAATGAGCAGTTCTTC
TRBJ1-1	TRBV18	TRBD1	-	CASSPDRANTEAFF	TGTGCCAGCTCACCGGACAGGGCCAACACTGAAGCTTTCTTT
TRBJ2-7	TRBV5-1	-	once	CASSLGVSGEQYF	TGCGCCAGCAGCTTGGGGGTGTCCGGTGAGCAGTACTTC
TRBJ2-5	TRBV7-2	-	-	CASSLVREETQYF	TGTGCCAGCAGCTTGGTCAGGGAAGAGACCCAGTACTTC
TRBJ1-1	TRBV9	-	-	CASSVKSVAAENTEAFF	TGTGCCAGCAGCGTAAAAAGTGTGGCTGCAGAAAACACTGAAGCTTTCTTT
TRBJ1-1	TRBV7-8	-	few	CASSLLVMNTEAFF	TGTGCCAGCAGCTTGCTGGTGATGAACACTGAAGCTTTCTTT
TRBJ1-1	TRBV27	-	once	CASSLGTATEAFF	TGTGCCAGCAGTTTGGGGACTGCCACTGAAGCTTTCTTT
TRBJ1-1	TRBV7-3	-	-	CASSFIREINTEAFF	TGTGCCAGCAGCTTCATCAGGGAAATTAACACTGAAGCTTTCTTT
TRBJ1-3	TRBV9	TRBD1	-	CASSWTGPTSGNTIYF	TGTGCCAGCAGTTGGACAGGGCCTACATCTGGAAACACCATATATTTT
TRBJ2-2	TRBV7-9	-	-	CASTRIEGSTGELFF	TGTGCCAGCACCCGCATCGAAGGCAGCACCGGGGAGCTGTTTTTT
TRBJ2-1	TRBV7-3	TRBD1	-	CASSSRAGTGNNEQFF	TGTGCCAGCAGCTCGAGAGCCGGGACAGGGAACAATGAGCAGTTCTTC
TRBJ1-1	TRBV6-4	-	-	CASAGQGGSTEAFF	TGTGCCAGCGCAGGGCAGGGTGGGAGCACTGAAGCTTTCTTT
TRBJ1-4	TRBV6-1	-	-	CASSELGAANEKLFF	TGTGCCAGCAGTGAGCTGGGGGCAGCTAATGAAAAACTGTTTTTT
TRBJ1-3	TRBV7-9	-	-	CASSLVGHRSGNTIYF	TGTGCCAGCAGCTTAGTGGGACACAGGTCTGGAAACACCATATATTTT
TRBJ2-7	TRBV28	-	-	CASSPVGVLVEQYF	TGTGCCAGCAGCCCCGTTGGGGTCCTGGTCGAGCAGTACTTC
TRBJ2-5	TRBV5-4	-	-	CASSLGGQETQYF	TGTGCCAGCAGCTTGGGGGGACAAGAGACCCAGTACTTC
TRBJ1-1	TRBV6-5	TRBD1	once	CASYYRQGHTEAFF	TGTGCCAGCTATTACCGACAGGGGCACACTGAAGCTTTCTTT
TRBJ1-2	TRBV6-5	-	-	CASSLNQGRGYTF	TGTGCCAGCAGTTTGAATCAGGGGAGAGGCTACACCTTC
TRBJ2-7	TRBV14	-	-	CASSQKGLASHEQYF	TGTGCCAGCAGCCAAAAAGGGCTAGCGAGCCACGAGCAGTACTTC
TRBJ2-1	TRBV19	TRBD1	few	CASRSHGDRGREQFF	TGTGCCAGTAGATCCCATGGGGACAGGGGCCGTGAGCAGTTCTTC
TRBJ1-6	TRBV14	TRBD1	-	CASSLRTGGSNSPLHF	TGTGCCAGCAGCCTTCGGACAGGGGGCTCTAATTCACCCCTCCACTTT